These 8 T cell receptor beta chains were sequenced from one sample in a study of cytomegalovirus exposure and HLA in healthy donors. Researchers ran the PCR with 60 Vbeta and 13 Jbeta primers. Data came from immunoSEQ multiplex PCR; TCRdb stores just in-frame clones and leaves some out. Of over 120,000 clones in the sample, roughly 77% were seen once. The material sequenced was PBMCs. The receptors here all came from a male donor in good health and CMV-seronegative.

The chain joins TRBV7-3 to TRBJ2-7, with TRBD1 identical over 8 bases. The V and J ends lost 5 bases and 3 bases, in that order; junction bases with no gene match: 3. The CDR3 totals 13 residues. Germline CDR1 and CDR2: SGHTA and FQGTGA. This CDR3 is CASSPGQGYEQYF. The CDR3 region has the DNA TGTGCCAGCAGCCCTGGACAGGGCTACGAGCAGTACTTC. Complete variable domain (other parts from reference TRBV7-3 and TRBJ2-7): GAGVSQTPSNKVTEKGKYVELRCDPISGHTALYWYRQSLGQGPEFLIYFQGTGAADDSGLPNDRFFAVRPEGSVSTLKIQRTERGDSAVYLCASSPGQGYEQYFGPGTRLTVT.

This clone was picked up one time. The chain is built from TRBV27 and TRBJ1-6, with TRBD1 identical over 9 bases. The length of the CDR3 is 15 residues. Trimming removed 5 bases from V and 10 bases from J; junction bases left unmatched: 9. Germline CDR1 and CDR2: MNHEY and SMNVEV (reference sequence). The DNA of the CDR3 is TGTGCCAGCAGTCTTTCCCGGGACAGGGACTCACCCCTCCACTTT. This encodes CASSLSRDRDSPLHF.

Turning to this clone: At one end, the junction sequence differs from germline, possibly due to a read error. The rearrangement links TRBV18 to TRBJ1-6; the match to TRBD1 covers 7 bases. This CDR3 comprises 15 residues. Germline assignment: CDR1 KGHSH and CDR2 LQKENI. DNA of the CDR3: TGTGCCAGCTCAACTATTCAGGGGGATAATTCACCCCTCCATTTT. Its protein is CASSTIQGDNSPLHF.

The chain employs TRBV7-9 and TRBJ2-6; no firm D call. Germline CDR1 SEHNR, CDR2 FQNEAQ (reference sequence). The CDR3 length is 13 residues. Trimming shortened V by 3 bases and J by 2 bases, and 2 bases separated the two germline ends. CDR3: CASSFAGANVLTF. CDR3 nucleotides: TGTGCCAGCAGCTTCGCTGGGGCCAACGTCCTGACTTTC.

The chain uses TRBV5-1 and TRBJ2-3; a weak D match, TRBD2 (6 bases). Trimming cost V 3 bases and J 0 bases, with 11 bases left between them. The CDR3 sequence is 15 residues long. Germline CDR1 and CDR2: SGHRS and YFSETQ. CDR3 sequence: CASSSSGRSTDTQYF. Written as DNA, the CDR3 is TGCGCCAGCAGCTCAAGCGGGCGCAGCACAGATACGCAGTATTTT.

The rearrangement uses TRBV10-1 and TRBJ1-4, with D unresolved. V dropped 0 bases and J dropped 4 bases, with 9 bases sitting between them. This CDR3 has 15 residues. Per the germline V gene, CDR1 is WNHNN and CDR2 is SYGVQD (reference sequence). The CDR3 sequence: CASSESTGDNEKLFF. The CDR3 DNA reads TGCGCCAGCAGTGAGTCGACCGGAGATAATGAAAAACTGTTTTTT.

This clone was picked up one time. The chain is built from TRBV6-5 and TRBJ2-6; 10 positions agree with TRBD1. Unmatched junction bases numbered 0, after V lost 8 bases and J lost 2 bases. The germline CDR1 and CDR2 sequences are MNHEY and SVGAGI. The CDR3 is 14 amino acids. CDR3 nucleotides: TGTGCCAGCGGACAGGGGGCTGGGGCCAACGTCCTGACTTTC. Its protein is CASGQGAGANVLTF.

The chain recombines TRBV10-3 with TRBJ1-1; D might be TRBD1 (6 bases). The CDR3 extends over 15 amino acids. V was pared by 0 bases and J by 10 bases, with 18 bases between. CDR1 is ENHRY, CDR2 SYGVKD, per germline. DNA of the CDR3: TGTGCCATCAGTGAGTCGACGGACCCCATCAGGGGAGCTTTCTTT. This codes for CAISESTDPIRGAFF.